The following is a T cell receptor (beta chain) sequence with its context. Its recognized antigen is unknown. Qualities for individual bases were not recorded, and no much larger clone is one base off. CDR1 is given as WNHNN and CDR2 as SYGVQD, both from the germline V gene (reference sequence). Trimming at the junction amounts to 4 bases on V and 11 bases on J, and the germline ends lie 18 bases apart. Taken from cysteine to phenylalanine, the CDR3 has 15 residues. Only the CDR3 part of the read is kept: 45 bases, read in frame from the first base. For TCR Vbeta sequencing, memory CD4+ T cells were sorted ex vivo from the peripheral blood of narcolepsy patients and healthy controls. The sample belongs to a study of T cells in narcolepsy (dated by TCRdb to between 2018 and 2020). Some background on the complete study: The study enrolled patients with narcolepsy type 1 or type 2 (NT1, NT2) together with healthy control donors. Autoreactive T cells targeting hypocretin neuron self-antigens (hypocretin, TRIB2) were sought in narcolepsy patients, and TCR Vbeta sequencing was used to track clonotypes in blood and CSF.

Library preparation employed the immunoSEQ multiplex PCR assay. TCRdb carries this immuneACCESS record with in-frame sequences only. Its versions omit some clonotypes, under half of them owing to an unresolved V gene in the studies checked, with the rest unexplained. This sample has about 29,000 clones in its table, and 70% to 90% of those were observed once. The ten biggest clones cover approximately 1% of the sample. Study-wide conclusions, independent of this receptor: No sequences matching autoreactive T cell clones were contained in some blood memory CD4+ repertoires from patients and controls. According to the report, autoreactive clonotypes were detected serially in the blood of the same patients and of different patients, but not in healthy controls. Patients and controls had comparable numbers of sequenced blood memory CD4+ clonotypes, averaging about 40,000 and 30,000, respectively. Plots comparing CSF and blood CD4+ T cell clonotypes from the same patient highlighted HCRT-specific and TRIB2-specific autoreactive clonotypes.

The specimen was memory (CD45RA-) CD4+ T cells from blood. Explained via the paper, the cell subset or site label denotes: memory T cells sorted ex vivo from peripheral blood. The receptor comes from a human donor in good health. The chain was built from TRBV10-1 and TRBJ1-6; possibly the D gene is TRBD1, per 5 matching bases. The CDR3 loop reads CASSGGNRCRPPLHF. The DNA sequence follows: TGCGCCAGCAGTGGGGGGAACAGGTGCAGGCCACCCCTCCACTTT.